Listed below are T cell receptor beta chains from one sample, sequenced in a study of blood T cell repertoires in COVID-19. TCRdb keeps only in-frame clones here, not all; method: immunoSEQ multiplex PCR. The sample has a few hundred thousand clones, about 86% seen once. The sample taken for sequencing was peripheral blood. Receptor source: a person between 65 and 79 years old with COVID-19, enrolled during active disease. Both conserved end residues are part of each CDR3. A D gene is named only where the DNA matches it firmly. Where a row states a size, it is once, few, many or the class of an expanded clone; other rows omit it.

D gene	J gene	clone size	V gene	CDR3 protein	CDR3 DNA
.	TRBJ2-7	few	TRBV6-2/TRBV6-3	CASSYSGLHYEQYF	TGTGCCAGCAGTTACTCGGGACTCCACTACGAGCAGTACTTC
.	TRBJ2-3	.	TRBV7-2	CASSRSAGLSTDTQYF	TGTGCCAGCAGCCGCTCAGCGGGTCTTAGCACAGATACGCAGTATTTT
TRBD1	TRBJ1-2	.	TRBV6-5	CASRGGSSLDYGYTF	TGTGCCAGCAGAGGGGGCAGTTCGCTTGACTATGGCTACACCTTC
TRBD1	TRBJ1-5	.	TRBV5-1	CASSIGQGGQPQHF	TGCGCCAGCAGCATAGGACAGGGTGGCCAGCCCCAGCATTTT
.	TRBJ1-1	.	TRBV20-1	CSASSPNTEAFF	TGCAGTGCTAGTTCTCCGAACACTGAAGCTTTCTTT
TRBD1	TRBJ2-3	.	TRBV14	CASSRRQGVADTQYF	TGTGCCAGCAGCCGCCGACAGGGGGTGGCAGATACGCAGTATTTT
TRBD1	TRBJ1-3	.	TRBV5-4	CASSLQGDGNTIYF	TGTGCCAGCAGCTTGCAGGGGGACGGAAACACCATATATTTT
.	TRBJ1-2	.	TRBV12-3/TRBV12-4	CASGGLDGYTF	TGTGCCAGCGGGGGGTTGGATGGCTACACCTTC
TRBD2	TRBJ2-1	.	TRBV9	CASSVELAGTHNEQFF	TGTGCCAGCAGCGTAGAACTAGCGGGAACCCACAATGAGCAGTTCTTC
TRBD1	TRBJ2-6	few	TRBV11-2	CASSPWTGSGANVLTF	TGTGCCAGCAGCCCCTGGACAGGTTCTGGGGCCAACGTCCTGACTTTC
.	TRBJ1-6	.	TRBV18	CASSGRQLSPLHF	TGTGCCAGCTCAGGTCGACAGCTCTCACCCCTCCACTTT
.	TRBJ2-7	.	TRBV7-2	CASSLVGGHPSYEQYF	TGTGCCAGCAGCTTAGTAGGCGGCCACCCTTCCTACGAGCAGTACTTC
TRBD2	TRBJ2-7	.	TRBV10-3	CAIKRLAGDYEQYF	TGTGCCATCAAACGACTAGCGGGAGACTACGAGCAGTACTTC